Following are 21 T cell receptor beta chains from one sample sequenced in a study of blood T cell repertoires in COVID-19. Generated by immunoSEQ multiplex PCR, the TCRdb table keeps only in-frame clones and is missing some. The sample consists of under 110,000 clones, roughly 85% of them appearing once. Sequenced material: peripheral blood. These receptors all come from a woman between 65 and 79 years old with active or convalescent COVID-19.

This chain uses TRBV16 with TRBJ1-5; 9 positions match TRBD1. CDR1 and CDR2 (germline): KGHSY, FQNENV. There are 15 residues in the CDR3. The V and J ends lost 0 bases and 6 bases, in that order; junction bases with no gene match: 3. In DNA form, the CDR3 reads TGTGCCAGCAGCCAATCGGGACAGGGAAGTCAGCCCCAGCATTTT. This translates into CASSQSGQGSQPQHF.

The chain employs TRBV4-2 and TRBJ2-1, with 9 positions matching TRBD2. CDR1 is LGHNA, CDR2 YNFKEQ, per germline. CDR3 size: 15 residues. Trimming took 3 bases from V and 2 from J; bases not matched to a gene: 2. CDR3 region: CASSQTSGTYNEQFF. The CDR3 coding sequence is TGTGCCAGCAGCCAGACTAGCGGTACCTACAATGAGCAGTTCTTC.

This chain uses TRBV18 with TRBJ2-4; D is unresolved. V was cut by 3 bases and J by 2 bases, with 11 bases left in between. Per the germline V gene, CDR1 is KGHSH and CDR2 is LQKENI. The CDR3 contains 15 residues. In DNA form, the CDR3 reads TGTGCCAGCTCACCTGAGGATGGGTCCAAAAACATTCAGTACTTC. Encoded protein: CASSPEDGSKNIQYF.

Only one count was recorded for this clone. The rearrangement links TRBV7-6 to TRBJ2-1, with 7 bases identical to TRBD2. The CDR3 loop spans 15 amino acids. Germline CDR1 is SGHVS and CDR2 is FNYEAQ. The V gene end was trimmed by 2 bases and the J gene end by 5 bases; junction bases not matched to a gene: 6. CDR3 in amino acids: CASSLPPLADNEQFF. The CDR3 bases are TGTGCCAGCAGCTTACCGCCGCTAGCGGACAATGAGCAGTTCTTC. Filled out from reference TRBV7-6 and TRBJ2-1, the complete variable domain reads GAGVSQSPRYKVTKRGQDVALRCDPISGHVSLYWYRQALGQGPEFLTYFNYEAQQDKSGLPNDRFSAERPEGSISTLTIQRTEQRDSAMYRCASSLPPLADNEQFFGPGTRLTVL.

The CDR3 sequence: CASSPPGAGGQPQHF. CDR3 nucleotides: TGTGCCAGCAGTCCCCCAGGGGCGGGCGGTCAGCCCCAGCATTTT. The gene calls are TRBV6-2 or TRBV6-3 and TRBJ1-5, with D possibly TRBD1 on 6 matching bases. Trimming removed 5 bases at V and 6 bases at J, with 17 bases between. Germline CDR1 MNHEY, CDR2 SVGEGT. CDR3 size: 15 residues.

This rearrangement joins TRBV30 to TRBJ2-5; tentative D call: TRBD1 (6 bases). Looked up from germline, CDR1 is GTSNPN and CDR2 is SVGIG (reference sequence). The CDR3 spans 13 residues. Trimming pared 3 bases from V and 6 bases from J, leaving 14 bases between. The CDR3 DNA follows: TGTGCCTGGAGACCACAGGGCGGTCAGACCCAGTACTTC. It translates to CAWRPQGGQTQYF.

The V call is TRBV9, the J call TRBJ2-5; D might be TRBD1 (5 bases). V lost 1 base to trimming and J lost 5 bases, with 12 bases between them. This CDR3 is 14 amino acids long. Germline-derived CDR1 and CDR2 are SGDLS and YYNGEE. CDR3 in amino acids: CASSVSYRSETQYF. DNA of the CDR3: TGTGCCAGCAGCGTATCATACAGGTCGGAGACCCAGTACTTC. Combining the CDR3 with reference TRBV9 and TRBJ2-5 gives the whole variable domain DSGVTQTPKHLITATGQRVTLRCSPRSGDLSVYWYQQSLDQGLQFLIQYYNGEERAKGNILERFSAQQFPDLHSELNLSSLELGDSALYFCASSVSYRSETQYFGPGTRLLVL.

The chain has TRBV9 and TRBJ1-5; 9 bases are a match to TRBD1. With V trimmed by 4 bases and J by 4 bases, 6 bases remained unmatched. This CDR3 has 15 amino acids. Per the germline V gene, CDR1 is SGDLS and CDR2 is YYNGEE. CDR3 DNA sequence: TGTGCCAGCAGCCCCGGGACAGGGTTGAATCAGCCCCAGCATTTT. Translating gives CASSPGTGLNQPQHF. The variable domain in full, with the rest retrieved from reference TRBV9 and TRBJ1-5, is DSGVTQTPKHLITATGQRVTLRCSPRSGDLSVYWYQQSLDQGLQFLIQYYNGEERAKGNILERFSAQQFPDLHSELNLSSLELGDSALYFCASSPGTGLNQPQHFGDGTRLSIL.

This chain joins TRBV7-9 and TRBJ1-1; 7 bases are a match to TRBD1. Germline CDR1 SEHNR, CDR2 FQNEAQ (reference sequence). Losses at the gene ends were 6 bases for V and 1 base for J; bases not matched to a gene: 5. The CDR3 loop spans 14 amino acids. The CDR3 region has the DNA TGTGCCAGCAGAACAGGGGCACAGAACACTGAAGCTTTCTTT. Translation: CASRTGAQNTEAFF.

This clone is a singleton in its sample. J is TRBJ1-6 and V is TRBV2; the D gene is possibly TRBD1 (6 bases). The CDR3 extends over 15 amino acids. The germline V gene encodes CDR1 SNHLY and CDR2 FYNNEI. V was clipped by 1 base and J by 9 bases, with 13 bases between them. The CDR3 sequence: CASSEDLGASSPLHF. As DNA, the CDR3 is TGTGCCAGCAGTGAAGACCTGGGGGCTAGTTCACCCCTCCACTTT.

This chain connects TRBV7-9 to TRBJ1-4; D not certain. Germline V gene lookup returns CDR1 SEHNR and CDR2 FQNEAQ (reference sequence). This CDR3 has 19 amino acids. V was trimmed by 5 bases and J by 0 bases, leaving 22 bases between them. CDR3 in amino acids: CASSPRLDSLSATNEKLFF. The CDR3 DNA is TGTGCCAGCAGCCCAAGGCTTGATTCCCTCAGCGCAACTAATGAAAAACTGTTTTTT.

The chain carries TRBV4-2 and TRBJ2-1, with D maybe TRBD2 (6 bases). Trimming left V 4 bases short and J 3 bases short, with 10 bases between. Germline CDR1 LGHNA, CDR2 YNFKEQ. The CDR3 contains 14 residues. Here the CDR3 reads CASSRGTGYNEQFF. In DNA, the CDR3 is TGTGCCAGCAGCCGCGGGACGGGCTACAATGAGCAGTTCTTC.

In this sample, this clone turned up a few times. The chain recombines TRBV19 with TRBJ1-6; D might be TRBD1 (6 bases). The V and J ends lost 5 bases and 5 bases respectively, with 13 bases between them. The CDR3 covers 15 residues. Germline V gene lookup returns CDR1 LNHDA and CDR2 SQIVND (reference sequence). CDR3 nucleotides: TGTGCCAGTAGTGGCCGGTGGACAGATAATTCACCCCTCCACTTT. Amino acid sequence: CASSGRWTDNSPLHF.

The chain carries TRBV4-3 and TRBJ2-7, with D perhaps TRBD2 (6 bases). The V end was cut by 1 base, the J end by 4 bases, with 11 bases between. The CDR3 runs 14 residues. Germline V gene sequence: CDR1 LGHNA, CDR2 YSLEER. CDR3 region: CASSQVRGGYEQYF. The CDR3 DNA reads as TGCGCCAGCAGCCAAGTGCGGGGAGGATACGAGCAGTACTTC.

This rearrangement joins TRBV30 to TRBJ1-2; D may be TRBD1 (5 bases). The CDR3 extends over 13 amino acids. Trimming took off 3 bases at V and 8 bases at J, with 16 bases between the two ends. Germline CDR1 is GTSNPN and CDR2 is SVGIG (reference sequence). The CDR3 DNA reads as TGTGCCTGGAGCAGAGGCAGGGTTGTAGGCTACACCTTC. Translation gives CAWSRGRVVGYTF.

This chain links TRBV30 with TRBJ2-4; weak D call: TRBD2 (7 bases). This CDR3 has 17 residues. Germline-derived CDR1 and CDR2 are GTSNPN and SVGIG (reference sequence). Trimming took off 2 bases at V and 1 base at J, with 18 bases between the two ends. CDR3 protein: CAWSKFGGPGAKNIQYF. DNA for the CDR3: TGTGCCTGGAGTAAATTCGGGGGGCCGGGGGCCAAAAACATTCAGTACTTC.

This chain connects TRBV2 to TRBJ1-5; tentative D call: TRBD1 (5 bases). The V gene's germline CDR1 is SNHLY and CDR2 FYNNEI. The CDR3 contains 15 residues. V lost 5 bases, J lost 8 bases, and 19 bases lay in between. The CDR3 DNA sequence: TGTGCCAGCAGTTTCAGGTCAACCGGGGGTGAGCCCCAGCATTTT. This encodes CASSFRSTGGEPQHF.

The genes are TRBV3-1 (or the pseudogene TRBV3-2) and TRBJ2-7; TRBD2 aligns across 13 bases. This CDR3 is built from 15 residues. V dropped 6 bases and J dropped 6; count of bases not matched to a gene: 8. Germline values: CDR1 LGHDT, CDR2 YNNKEL (reference sequence). CDR3 sequence: CASRGGLAGDREQYF. The CDR3 DNA is TGTGCCAGCAGGGGCGGACTAGCGGGAGATCGCGAGCAGTACTTC.

The rearrangement links TRBV27 to TRBJ2-1, with 11 bases identical to TRBD2. Trimming took 6 bases from V and 6 from J; bases not matched to a gene: 7. The germline gives CDR1 MNHEY, CDR2 SMNVEV (reference sequence). The CDR3 is made up of 15 amino acids. In nucleotides, the CDR3 is TGTGCCAGCAGCCCCACTAGCGGGAGAGGCAATGAGCAGTTCTTC. It codes for CASSPTSGRGNEQFF.

V gene TRBV21-1 combines with J gene TRBJ1-5. TRBV21-1 is labeled a pseudogene. This CDR3 comprises 12 residues. CDR3 DNA sequence: TGTGCCAGCAGCGCCCACCCCGGGCCCCAGCATTTT. Protein sequence: CASSAHPGPQHF.

The chain joins TRBV10-3 to TRBJ2-2, with D unresolved. Germline CDR1 is ENHRY and CDR2 is SYGVKD. Trimming removed 3 bases from V and 4 bases from J, with 6 bases in between. The CDR3 loop spans 13 amino acids. The CDR3 spells CAISEGGTGELFF. The DNA for the CDR3 is TGTGCCATCAGTGAAGGCGGCACCGGGGAGCTGTTTTTT.